These T cell receptor beta chains were read from a single sample in a study of blood T cell repertoires in COVID-19. Sequenced by immunoSEQ multiplex PCR; TCRdb stores in-frame clones only, minus some. Among about 24,000 clones listed, around 70% were seen once. Sequenced material: peripheral blood. The receptors come from a human donor in a cohort sampled during active or convalescent COVID-19. CDR3s include the opening cysteine and the closing phenylalanine or tryptophan.

CDR3,V
CASRRVNQPQHF,TRBV6-5
CASPPGQSLYGYTF,TRBV23-1
CASSRPPTGAMNTEAFF,TRBV3-1/TRBV3-2
CASSGRSPGYTF,TRBV12-3/TRBV12-4
CSASKAGAVETQYF,TRBV20-1
CSGLGIATQYF,TRBV20-1
CASSYSRDSTGGRYEQYF,TRBV6-2/TRBV6-3
CASSLPSGYNEQFF,TRBV28
CASRRQGRWGYGYTF,TRBV10-1
CASSSVDSTYGYTF,TRBV2
CASSYGKLGGEQFF,TRBV6-5
CASSSEGYQPQHF,TRBV12-3/TRBV12-4
CASSFQGAREQYF,TRBV12-3/TRBV12-4
CASSPDRGQETQYF,TRBV7-2
CATSEHRAGGTDTQYF,TRBV24-1
CASRMQGYEYGYTF,TRBV6-6
CASSLPGTGGGIQYF,TRBV28
CASSPSAGVGYEQYF,TRBV4-1
CASSPTGGIRELFF,TRBV28
CASSLSGQGARAEAFF,TRBV28
CASSQGRDSPLHF,TRBV18
CASSQDRQGFQTQYF,TRBV4-3
CASRIQFSGNTIYF,TRBV19
CASSQAGGYGTPYGYTF,TRBV4-3
CASSQVFREADNEQFF,TRBV4-3
CASSHLSTGGAAGYTF,TRBV3-1/TRBV3-2
CASSLETLGGGTQYF,TRBV5-6
CASSFAGSGSPLHF,TRBV5-6
CASSQGPGQGFDQPQHF,TRBV4-1
CASSPGTGGTNTEAFF,TRBV19
CATSDPMDSVPYEQYF,TRBV24-1
CTISWGGLNTEAFF,TRBV29-1
CASSPPGTGNEKLFF,TRBV18
CASSLAGVNNEQFF,TRBV2
CASSETGNTEAFF,TRBV9